This TCR beta chain stems from a study of blood T cell repertoires in COVID-19. Whole-study context: The study drew acute and convalescent COVID-19 samples from the United States, Italy and Spain. The analysed material was cDNA or gDNA that came from T cells, B-cell-depleted T cells, or PBMCs.

This CDR3 spans 13 amino acids. Trimming took 10 bases from V and 3 from J, leaving 12 bases between them. CDR1 is MRHNA, CDR2 SNTAGT, per germline. Per the original methods: Estimated nucleated cell counts came from reference gene primer amplification. The repertoire was sequenced with immunoSEQ multiplex PCR; TCRdb's copy has only in-frame clones and lacks some. V and J calls and clone size follow that table, whereas D and trimming were derived from the DNA. The table shows some 170,000 clones, with approximately 81% occurring only once. The clonotype comes from a man in his forties with acute or convalescent COVID-19. Sequencing was done on a sample of peripheral blood. The chain is built from TRBV6-4 and TRBJ1-4; D possibly corresponds to TRBD1 (6 bases). CDR3 sequence reads: CANTGHPNEKLFF. CDR3 bases: TGTGCCAATACGGGACACCCTAATGAAAAACTGTTTTTT.